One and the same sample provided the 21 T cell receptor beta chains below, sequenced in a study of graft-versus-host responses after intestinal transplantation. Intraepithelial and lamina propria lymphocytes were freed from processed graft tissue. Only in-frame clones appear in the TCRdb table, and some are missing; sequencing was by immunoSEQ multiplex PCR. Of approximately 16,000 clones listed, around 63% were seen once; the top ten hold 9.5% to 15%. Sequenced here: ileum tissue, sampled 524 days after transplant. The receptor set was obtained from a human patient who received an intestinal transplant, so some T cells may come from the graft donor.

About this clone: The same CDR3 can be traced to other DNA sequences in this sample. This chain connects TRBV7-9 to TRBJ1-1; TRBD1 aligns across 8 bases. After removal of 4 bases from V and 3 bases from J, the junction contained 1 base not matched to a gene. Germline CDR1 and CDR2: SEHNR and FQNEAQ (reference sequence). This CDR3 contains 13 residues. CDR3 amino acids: CASSSDRDTEAFF. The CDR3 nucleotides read TGTGCCAGCAGCTCGGACAGGGACACTGAAGCTTTCTTT.

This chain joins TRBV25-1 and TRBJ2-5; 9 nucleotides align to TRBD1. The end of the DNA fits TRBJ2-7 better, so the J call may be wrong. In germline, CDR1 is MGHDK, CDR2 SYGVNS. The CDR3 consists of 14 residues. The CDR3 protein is CASSEGDRANEQYF. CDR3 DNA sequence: TGTGCCAGCAGTGAAGGGGACAGGGCAAACGAGCAGTACTTC.

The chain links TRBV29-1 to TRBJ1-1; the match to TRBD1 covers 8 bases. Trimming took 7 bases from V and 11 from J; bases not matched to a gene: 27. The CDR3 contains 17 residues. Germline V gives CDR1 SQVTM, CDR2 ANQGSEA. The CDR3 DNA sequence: TGCAGCGCTTCCTTAAGGGACAGGCCGACCCAGATAACCCGGGCTTTCTTT. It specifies CSASLRDRPTQITRAFF.

The CDR3 sequence: CASSKNQGANTEAFF. The DNA of the CDR3 is TGTGCCAGCAGCAAAAATCAGGGGGCGAACACTGAAGCTTTCTTT. The V gene is TRBV21-1, the J gene TRBJ1-1; no DNA check was done on the table's D call, TRBD1. TRBV21-1 is recorded as a pseudogene. The CDR3 extends over 15 amino acids.

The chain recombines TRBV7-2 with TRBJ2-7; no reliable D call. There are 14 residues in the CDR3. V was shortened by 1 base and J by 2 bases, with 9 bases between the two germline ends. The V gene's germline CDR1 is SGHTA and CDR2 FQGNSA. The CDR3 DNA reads TGTGCCAGCAGCTTAGACGCAGGTCCCTACGAGCAGTACTTC. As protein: CASSLDAGPYEQYF.

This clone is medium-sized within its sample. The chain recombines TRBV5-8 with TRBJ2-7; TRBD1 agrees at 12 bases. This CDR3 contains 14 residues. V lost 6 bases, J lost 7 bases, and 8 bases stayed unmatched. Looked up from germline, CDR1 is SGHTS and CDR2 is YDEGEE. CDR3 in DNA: TGTGCCAGCACCCCGGGACAGGGGGCGCCAGAGCAGTACTTC. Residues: CASTPGQGAPEQYF.

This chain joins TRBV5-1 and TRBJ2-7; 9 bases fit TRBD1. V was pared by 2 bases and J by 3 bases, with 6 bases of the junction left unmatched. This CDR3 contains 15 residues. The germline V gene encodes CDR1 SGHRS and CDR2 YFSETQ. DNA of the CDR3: TGCGCCAGCAGCTTCACTGGGACAGGGTTCTACGAGCAGTACTTC. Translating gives CASSFTGTGFYEQYF.

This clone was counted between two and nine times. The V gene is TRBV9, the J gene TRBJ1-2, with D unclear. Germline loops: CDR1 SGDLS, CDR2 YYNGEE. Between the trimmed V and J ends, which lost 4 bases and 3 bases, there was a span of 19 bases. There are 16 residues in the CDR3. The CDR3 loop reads CASSRGHEGVDYGYTF. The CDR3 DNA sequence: TGTGCCAGCAGCCGAGGGCACGAGGGAGTGGACTATGGCTACACCTTC.

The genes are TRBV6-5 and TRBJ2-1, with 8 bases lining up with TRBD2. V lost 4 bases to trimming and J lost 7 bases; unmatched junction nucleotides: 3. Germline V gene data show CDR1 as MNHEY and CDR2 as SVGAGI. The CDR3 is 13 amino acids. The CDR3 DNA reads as TGTGCCAGCAGTTTAGCGGGGCGGAATGAGCAGTTCTTC. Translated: CASSLAGRNEQFF.

As DNA, the CDR3 is TGCAGCGTTGACCTCGGGAAGGGATCTTTCTTT. It encodes CSVDLGKGSFF. This rearrangement joins TRBV29-1 to TRBJ1-1; D is unresolved. V was shortened by 3 bases and J by 12 bases, with 14 bases between the two germline ends. The CDR3 extends over 11 amino acids. Germline CDR1 reads SQVTM; CDR2 reads ANQGSEA. Looking up the rest from reference TRBV29-1 and TRBJ1-1 gives the full variable domain: SAVISQKPSRDICQRGTSLTIQCQVDSQVTMMFWYRQQPGQSLTLIATANQGSEATYESGFVIDKFPISRPNLTFSTLTVSNMSPEDSSIYLCSVDLGKGSFFGQGTRLTVV.

The CDR3 bases are TGTGCCAGCAGCTTGGCGTCAGAAGAGACCCAGTACTTC. Translating it yields CASSLASEETQYF. V is TRBV5-6 and J is TRBJ2-5; D is ambiguous. The germline V gene has CDR1 SGHDT and CDR2 YYEEEE. V lost 0 bases, J lost 3 bases, and 6 bases lay in between. This CDR3 region has 13 residues. Looking up the rest from reference TRBV5-6 and TRBJ2-5 gives the full variable domain: DAGVTQSPTHLIKTRGQQVTLRCSPKSGHDTVSWYQQALGQGPQFIFQYYEEEERQRGNFPDRFSGHQFPNYSSELNVNALLLGDSALYLCASSLASEETQYFGPGTRLLVL.

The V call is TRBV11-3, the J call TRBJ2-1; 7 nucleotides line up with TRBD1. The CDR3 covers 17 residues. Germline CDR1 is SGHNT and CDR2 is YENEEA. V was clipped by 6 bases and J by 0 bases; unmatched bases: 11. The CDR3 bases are TGTGCCAGCAGTCCGCACGTCGGGGACAGCTCCTACAATGAGCAGTTCTTC. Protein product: CASSPHVGDSSYNEQFF.

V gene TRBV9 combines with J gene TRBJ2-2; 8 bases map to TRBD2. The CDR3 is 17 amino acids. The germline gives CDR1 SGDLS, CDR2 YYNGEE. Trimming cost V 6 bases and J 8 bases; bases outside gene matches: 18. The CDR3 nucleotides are TGTGCCAGCACTCCCCACCTGGCGGGGGGCCGGATGGGGGAGCTGTTTTTT. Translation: CASTPHLAGGRMGELFF. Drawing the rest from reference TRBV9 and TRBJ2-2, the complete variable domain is DSGVTQTPKHLITATGQRVTLRCSPRSGDLSVYWYQQSLDQGLQFLIQYYNGEERAKGNILERFSAQQFPDLHSELNLSSLELGDSALYFCASTPHLAGGRMGELFFGEGSRLTVL.

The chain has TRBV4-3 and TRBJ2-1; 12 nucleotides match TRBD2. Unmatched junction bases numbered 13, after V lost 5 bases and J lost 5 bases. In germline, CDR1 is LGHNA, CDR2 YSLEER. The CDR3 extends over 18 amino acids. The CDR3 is CASSARTSGTLGHNEQFF. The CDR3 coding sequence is TGCGCCAGCAGCGCACGGACTAGCGGGACCTTGGGGCACAATGAGCAGTTCTTC.

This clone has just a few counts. The CDR3: CSASTQNYGYTF. The CDR3 nucleotides are TGCAGCGCCTCGACTCAGAACTATGGCTACACCTTC. V and J are TRBV29-1 and TRBJ1-2; D gene ambiguous. The CDR3 is 12 residues long. The germline V and J ends were trimmed by 7 bases and 2 bases, with 11 bases remaining between them. Germline V gene lookup returns CDR1 SQVTM and CDR2 ANQGSEA.

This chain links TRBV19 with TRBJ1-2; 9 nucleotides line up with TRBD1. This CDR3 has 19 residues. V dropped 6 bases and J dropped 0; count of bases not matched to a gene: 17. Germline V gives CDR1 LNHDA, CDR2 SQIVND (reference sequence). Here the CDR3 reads CASSPREAIQGAANYGYTF. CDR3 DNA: TGTGCCAGTAGCCCGCGGGAGGCGATACAGGGGGCGGCTAACTATGGCTACACCTTC.

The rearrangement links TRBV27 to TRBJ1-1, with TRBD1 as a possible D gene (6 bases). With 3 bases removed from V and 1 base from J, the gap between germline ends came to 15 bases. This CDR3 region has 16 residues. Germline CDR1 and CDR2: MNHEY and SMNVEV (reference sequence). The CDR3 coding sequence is TGTGCCAGCAGTTTGCAAAGACAGGTTCCGAACACTGAAGCTTTCTTT. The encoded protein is CASSLQRQVPNTEAFF.

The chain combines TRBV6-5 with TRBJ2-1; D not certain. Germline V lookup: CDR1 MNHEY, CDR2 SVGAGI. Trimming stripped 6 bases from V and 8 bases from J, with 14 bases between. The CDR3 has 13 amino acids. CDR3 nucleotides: TGTGCCAGCAGCTCCCCTGGAGCAGATGAGCAGTTCTTC. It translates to CASSSPGADEQFF.

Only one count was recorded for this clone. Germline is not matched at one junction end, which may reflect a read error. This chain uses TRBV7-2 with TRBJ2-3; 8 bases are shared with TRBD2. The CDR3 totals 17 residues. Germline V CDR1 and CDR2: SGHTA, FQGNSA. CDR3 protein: CASSLFSGGAATNTQYF. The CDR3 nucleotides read TGTGCCAGCAGCTTATTTTCGGGGGGGGCCGCCACAAATACGCAGTATTTT. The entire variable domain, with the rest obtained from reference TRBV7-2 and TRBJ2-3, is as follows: GAGVSQSPSNKVTEKGKDVELRCDPISGHTALYWYRQSLGQGLEFLIYFQGNSAPDKSGLPSDRFSAERTGGSVSTLTIQRTQQEDSAVYLCASSLFSGGAATNTQYFGPGTRLTVL.

The CDR3 loop is CASSYSTVNTEAFF. The DNA for the CDR3 is TGTGCCAGCAGTTACTCGACAGTGAACACTGAAGCTTTCTTT. V and J are TRBV6-6 and TRBJ1-1; D might be TRBD1 (5 bases). This CDR3 is 14 amino acids long. Trimming removed 0 bases at V and 0 bases at J, with 5 bases between. The germline V gene has CDR1 MNHNY and CDR2 SVGAGI (reference sequence).

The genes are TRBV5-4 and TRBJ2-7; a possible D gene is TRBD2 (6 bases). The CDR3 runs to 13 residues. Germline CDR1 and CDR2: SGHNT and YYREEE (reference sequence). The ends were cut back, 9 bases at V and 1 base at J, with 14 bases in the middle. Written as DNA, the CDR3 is TGTGCCACCCTGGAGGGTTCTTCCTACGAGCAGTACTTC. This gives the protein CATLEGSSYEQYF.